These T cell receptor beta chains were read from a single sample in a study of T cell responses to AZD1222 COVID-19 vaccine. Sequenced by immunoSEQ multiplex PCR; TCRdb stores in-frame clones only, minus some. Among over 150,000 clones listed, over 80% were seen once. This material consisted of peripheral blood, taken on day 0 of AZD1222 vaccination. All receptors come from an adult in good health. Both conserved end residues are part of each CDR3. The D gene is left open where the match is weak. Size values are once, few and many counts, or a class for expanded clones, and some rows have none.

V gene,D gene,J gene,clone size,CDR3 protein,CDR3 DNA
TRBV18,NA,TRBJ1-5,NA,CASSLVAGSNQPQHF,TGTGCCAGCTCCCTAGTTGCCGGGAGCAATCAGCCCCAGCATTTT
TRBV7-9,TRBD1,TRBJ1-5,NA,CASSTGTGLNQPQHF,TGTGCCAGCAGCACCGGGACAGGGCTCAATCAGCCCCAGCATTTT
TRBV5-1,TRBD2,TRBJ2-7,NA,CASSLSPSGRAWYF,TGCGCCAGCAGCTTGAGTCCTAGCGGGAGGGCCTGGTACTTC
TRBV30,NA,TRBJ1-2,NA,CAWSVGDYGYTF,TGTGCCTGGAGTGTAGGTGACTATGGCTACACCTTC
TRBV24-1,TRBD2,TRBJ2-1,NA,CATSDSAGAPIDYNEQFF,TGTGCCACCAGTGATTCAGCGGGGGCTCCAATAGATTACAATGAGCAGTTCTTC
TRBV29-1,NA,TRBJ1-5,NA,CSVRTWGTDQPQHF,TGCAGCGTTAGGACTTGGGGCACGGATCAGCCCCAGCATTTT
TRBV5-5,NA,TRBJ1-2,NA,CASDGTASGYTF,TGTGCCAGCGACGGGACCGCGTCGGGCTACACCTTC
TRBV25-1,NA,TRBJ1-2,NA,CASSESSYYGYTF,TGTGCCAGCAGTGAATCCAGCTACTATGGCTACACCTTC
TRBV7-2,TRBD1,TRBJ1-6,NA,CASSPWDRGNSPLHF,TGTGCCAGCAGCCCCTGGGACAGGGGTAATTCACCCCTCCACTTT
TRBV19,TRBD1,TRBJ1-1,NA,CASSNRGTGGSAEAFF,TGTGCCAGTAGCAATCGGGGGACAGGGGGGAGCGCTGAAGCTTTCTTT
TRBV2,NA,TRBJ1-5,NA,CASTGHKDQPQHF,TGTGCCAGCACCGGACACAAAGATCAGCCCCAGCATTTT
TRBV15,TRBD1,TRBJ2-1,NA,CATSPGQGAYNEQFF,TGTGCCACCAGCCCGGGACAGGGGGCGTACAATGAGCAGTTCTTC
TRBV23-1,NA,TRBJ1-1,NA,CASSPVLYTEAFF,TGCGCCAGCAGTCCGGTCCTCTACACTGAAGCTTTCTTT
TRBV19,TRBD1,TRBJ1-3,NA,CASSQATGGITGNTIYF,TGTGCCAGTAGCCAAGCTACAGGGGGCATCACTGGAAACACCATATATTTT
TRBV5-6,NA,TRBJ2-4,once,CASSPGLLAKNIQYF,TGTGCCAGCAGCCCGGGACTTCTAGCCAAAAACATTCAGTACTTC
TRBV19,NA,TRBJ2-1,NA,CASSIGWAQRDEQFF,TGTGCCAGTAGTATAGGTTGGGCCCAACGGGATGAGCAGTTCTTC
TRBV9,TRBD2,TRBJ2-3,NA,CASSPRAGGRDTQYF,TGTGCCAGCAGCCCTCGAGCGGGGGGCAGAGATACGCAGTATTTT
TRBV7-2,NA,TRBJ1-5,once,CASSGRQGQPQHF,TGTGCCAGCAGCGGACGACAAGGTCAGCCCCAGCATTTT
TRBV6-5,NA,TRBJ2-2,NA,CASRSDTMNTGELFF,TGTGCCAGCAGATCTGACACGATGAACACCGGGGAGCTGTTTTTT
TRBV5-4,NA,TRBJ1-1,NA,CASSSDRYTEAFF,TGTGCCAGCAGCTCCGACAGGTACACTGAAGCTTTCTTT
TRBV4-3,NA,TRBJ1-2,NA,CASSQESRVYGYTF,TGCGCCAGCAGCCAAGAATCCAGGGTCTATGGCTACACCTTC
TRBV7-2,NA,TRBJ1-2,NA,CASSPSGGGYGYTF,TGTGCCAGCAGCCCTAGTGGGGGTGGCTATGGCTACACCTTC
TRBV7-9,NA,TRBJ2-1,NA,CASSVVAGPYNEQFF,TGTGCCAGCAGCGTCGTGGCAGGGCCCTACAATGAGCAGTTCTTC
TRBV19,NA,TRBJ2-7,NA,CASSSGDYEQYF,TGTGCCAGTAGTTCCGGGGACTACGAGCAGTACTTC
TRBV2,NA,TRBJ1-2,NA,CASSTDSVGSGYTF,TGTGCCAGCAGCACCGACAGTGTAGGAAGTGGCTACACCTTC
TRBV5-6,TRBD2,TRBJ2-1,NA,CASSLVGGEVYNEQFF,TGTGCCAGCAGCTTGGTTGGGGGGGAGGTCTACAATGAGCAGTTCTTC
TRBV19,NA,TRBJ1-5,NA,CASSIAPLIRNGNQPQHF,TGTGCCAGTAGTATAGCCCCTCTAATTAGAAATGGCAATCAGCCCCAGCATTTT
TRBV19,TRBD1,TRBJ1-4,NA,CASSPGTALYALRDEKLFF,TGTGCCAGTTCTCCCGGGACAGCACTATACGCACTACGGGATGAAAAACTGTTTTTT
TRBV5-1,NA,TRBJ2-7,NA,CASSRRRQGIGEQYF,TGCGCCAGCAGCAGGAGGCGCCAGGGGATAGGAGAGCAGTACTTC
TRBV10-3,NA,TRBJ1-2,NA,CAIRNWDYGYTF,TGTGCCATCAGAAACTGGGACTATGGCTACACCTTC
TRBV19,TRBD2,TRBJ2-1,NA,CASSLGAGAFNEQFF,TGTGCCAGTAGTTTAGGAGCGGGAGCGTTCAATGAGCAGTTCTTC
TRBV2,TRBD1,TRBJ1-1,once,CASDRENEAFF,TGTGCCAGCGACAGGGAGAATGAAGCTTTCTTT
TRBV28,NA,TRBJ1-2,once,CASSGKNNYGYTF,TGTGCCAGCAGCGGGAAGAACAACTATGGCTACACCTTC
TRBV20-1,TRBD2,TRBJ2-5,NA,CSASPPRLAGLQETQYF,TGCAGTGCTAGTCCTCCCCGACTAGCGGGCCTACAAGAGACCCAGTACTTC
TRBV27,TRBD2,TRBJ2-1,NA,CASSAFSGGRSGEQFF,TGTGCCAGCAGTGCCTTTAGCGGGGGGAGGAGCGGTGAGCAGTTCTTC
TRBV4-2,NA,TRBJ2-7,NA,CASSQDLVGYEQYF,TGTGCCAGCAGCCAAGATCTAGTCGGCTACGAGCAGTACTTC
TRBV7-2,TRBD2,TRBJ2-1,NA,CASRGLAGGLSYNEQFF,TGTGCCAGCAGGGGACTAGCGGGAGGACTCTCCTACAATGAGCAGTTCTTC
TRBV29-1,NA,TRBJ1-4,NA,CSVSLGSANEKLFF,TGCAGCGTTAGCTTGGGCTCGGCTAATGAAAAACTGTTTTTT
TRBV10-3,TRBD1,TRBJ1-4,once,CAISDGTGGETNEKLFF,TGTGCCATCAGTGATGGGACAGGGGGGGAGACTAATGAAAAACTGTTTTTT
TRBV1,NA,TRBJ2-5,NA,CTSSPWTPPSQYF,TGCACCAGCAGCCCGTGGACTCCCCCGAGCCAGTACTTC
TRBV6-2/TRBV6-3,NA,TRBJ1-1,NA,CASSYQELLNTEAFF,TGTGCCAGCAGTTACCAGGAACTCCTTAACACTGAAGCTTTCTTT
TRBV12-5,NA,TRBJ2-6,NA,CASGESGANVLTF,TGTGCTAGTGGCGAATCTGGGGCCAACGTCCTGACTTTC
TRBV28,NA,TRBJ1-1,NA,CASSFYGAGNTEAFF,TGTGCCAGCAGTTTCTACGGGGCGGGGAACACTGAAGCTTTCTTT
TRBV6-5,NA,TRBJ1-1,NA,CASSAKVFMNTEAFF,TGTGCCAGCAGCGCAAAGGTGTTCATGAACACTGAAGCTTTCTTT
TRBV12-3/TRBV12-4,NA,TRBJ2-5,NA,CASRPPEGETQYF,TGTGCCAGCAGACCCCCGGAGGGCGAGACCCAGTACTTC
TRBV11-2,NA,TRBJ1-2,NA,CASSPRQGTLNYGYTF,TGTGCCAGCAGCCCTCGTCAGGGGACTTTGAACTATGGCTACACCTTC
TRBV7-9,NA,TRBJ1-5,NA,CASSLDGGGQPQHF,TGTGCCAGCAGCTTAGACGGGGGAGGGCAGCCCCAGCATTTT
TRBV28,NA,TRBJ2-2,NA,CASNYNTGELFF,TGTGCCAGCAATTATAACACCGGGGAGCTGTTTTTT
TRBV6-1,NA,TRBJ1-3,NA,CASSESIPGNTIYF,TGTGCCAGCAGTGAAAGTATCCCCGGGAACACCATATATTTT
TRBV5-5,NA,TRBJ2-5,NA,CASSQYGPRGHRETQYF,TGTGCCAGCAGCCAATATGGACCACGAGGGCATAGAGAGACCCAGTACTTC
TRBV2,TRBD1,TRBJ2-1,NA,CASSGDRAKYNEQFF,TGTGCCAGCAGTGGTGACAGGGCGAAATACAATGAGCAGTTCTTC
TRBV11-2,TRBD1,TRBJ2-7,NA,CASSPGQGRRSEQYF,TGTGCCAGCAGCCCGGGACAGGGCCGACGTAGCGAGCAGTACTTC
TRBV6-2/TRBV6-3,NA,TRBJ1-1,NA,CASSLGSAAFF,TGTGCCAGCAGTCTAGGATCCGCAGCTTTCTTT
TRBV7-2,NA,TRBJ1-1,NA,CASSIAGGTEAFF,TGTGCCAGCAGCATAGCAGGAGGCACTGAAGCTTTCTTT
TRBV19,NA,TRBJ1-1,NA,CASSIEGFQGRSTEAFF,TGTGCCAGTAGTATTGAGGGGTTTCAGGGTCGTAGCACTGAAGCTTTCTTT
TRBV27,NA,TRBJ1-1,NA,CASMRGGGTEAFF,TGTGCCAGCATGAGGGGGGGCGGCACTGAAGCTTTCTTT
TRBV5-6,NA,TRBJ1-4,NA,CASEAGDNEKLFF,TGTGCCAGCGAGGCAGGGGATAATGAAAAACTGTTTTTT
TRBV10-3,NA,TRBJ1-1,NA,CAISEPTTQNTEAFF,TGTGCCATCAGTGAACCTACCACGCAGAACACTGAAGCTTTCTTT
TRBV19,NA,TRBJ1-1,NA,CASTGFMNTEAFF,TGTGCCAGCACGGGATTTATGAACACTGAAGCTTTCTTT
TRBV27,TRBD1,TRBJ2-7,NA,CASSYGTGSYEQYF,TGTGCCAGCAGTTACGGGACAGGGTCCTACGAGCAGTACTTC